This T cell receptor beta chain originates from a study of blood T cell repertoires in COVID-19. Participant reports of clinical history set cohort assignment. The method was immunoSEQ multiplex PCR; TCRdb's version includes in-frame clones alone and lacks a portion of them. Of 300,000 to 450,000 clones in the sample, approximately 87% were seen once. Germline CDR1 MNHEY, CDR2 SVGAGI. Trimming pared 6 bases from V and 14 bases from J, leaving 19 bases between. The CDR3 is 13 amino acids. Sequencing used PBMCs or T cells enriched from blood (not recorded which). The receptor was isolated from a man aged 25-45 years who had recovered from COVID-19. The rearrangement joins TRBV6-5 to TRBJ1-4; maybe TRBD1 (5 bases). CDR3 in amino acids: CASRSGGGKTLFF. The CDR3 bases are TGTGCCAGCAGAAGTGGGGGGGGAAAAACTCTGTTTTTT.